This entry lists 31 T cell receptor beta chains sequenced from one sample in a study of cytomegalovirus exposure and HLA in healthy donors. The PCR employed 60 Vbeta primers together with 13 Jbeta primers. The data were produced by immunoSEQ multiplex PCR, yet TCRdb's version contains in-frame clones alone and is incomplete. The sample holds 150,000 to 200,000 clones, 72% seen once. The source material was PBMCs. The receptors derive from a human donor in good health.

The genes are TRBV19 and TRBJ1-4, with D unclear. This CDR3 has 15 residues. Trimming cost V 5 bases and J 0 bases, with 10 bases left between them. The V gene's germline CDR1 is LNHDA and CDR2 SQIVND (reference sequence). CDR3 region: CASSQELATNEKLFF. The CDR3 nucleotides are TGTGCCAGTAGTCAGGAATTAGCAACTAATGAAAAACTGTTTTTT.

In this sample, this clone turned up a few times. The J gene is TRBJ2-7, the V gene TRBV18; 9 bases align to TRBD1. Germline values: CDR1 KGHSH, CDR2 LQKENI. J lost 6 bases, V lost 3 bases, and 9 bases had no gene match. The CDR3 length is 15 residues. CDR3 in amino acids: CASSPGTGPPGEQYF. The CDR3 DNA reads as TGTGCCAGCTCACCGGGGACAGGGCCCCCGGGCGAGCAGTACTTC.

The rearrangement joins TRBV7-8 to TRBJ2-5, with TRBD2 matching over 11 bases. Germline V gene sequence: CDR1 SGHVS, CDR2 FQNEAQ. This CDR3 is 15 amino acids long. V lost 2 bases, J lost 5 bases, and 4 bases stayed unmatched. The CDR3 here is CASSLPTSGAETQYF. The CDR3 DNA reads as TGTGCCAGCAGCTTACCGACTAGCGGGGCGGAGACCCAGTACTTC.

There are a few counts of this clone. The chain carries TRBV19 and TRBJ1-3; no reliable D call. The V end lost 5 bases, the J end lost 3 bases, and 17 bases lay between the germline ends. The CDR3 is 16 residues long. CDR1 is LNHDA, CDR2 SQIVND, per germline (reference sequence). The CDR3 nucleotides are TGTGCCAGTAGTCCGGTGACTCCTCCGCGTGGAAACACCATATATTTT. It specifies CASSPVTPPRGNTIYF.

The rearrangement links TRBV11-2 to TRBJ1-1; 8 bases fit TRBD1. V was pared by 3 bases and J by 3 bases, with 9 bases of the junction left unmatched. Germline lookup yields CDR1 SGHAT and CDR2 FQNNGV. This CDR3 region has 16 residues. For the CDR3, the DNA is TGTGCCAGCAGCTTTCCAGGGGGCGCGGGACACACTGAAGCTTTCTTT. Encoded protein: CASSFPGGAGHTEAFF.

The rearrangement uses TRBV7-9 and TRBJ1-2; unclear D gene. Germline CDR1 and CDR2: SEHNR and FQNEAQ (reference sequence). The CDR3 contains 13 residues. The V end lost 3 bases, the J end lost 3 bases, and 8 bases lay between the germline ends. The CDR3 loop is CASSFVADYGYTF. The CDR3 nucleotides are TGTGCCAGCAGCTTCGTCGCAGACTATGGCTACACCTTC. Together with reference TRBV7-9 and TRBJ1-2, the CDR3 gives the full variable domain: DTGVSQNPRHKITKRGQNVTFRCDPISEHNRLYWYRQTLGQGPEFLTYFQNEAQLEKSRLLSDRFSAERPKGSFSTLEIQRTEQGDSAMYLCASSFVADYGYTFGSGTRLTVV.

The sample holds one count of this clone. The chain combines TRBV7-8 with TRBJ2-1, with 8 bases lining up with TRBD1. CDR1 is SGHVS, CDR2 FQNEAQ, per germline. This CDR3 comprises 13 residues. V lost 8 bases to trimming and J lost 9 bases; unmatched junction nucleotides: 9. CDR3 coding DNA: TGTGCCAGCGCGGGACAGGTCGATGTTGAGCAGTTCTTC. It is translated as CASAGQVDVEQFF. Full variable domain (missing parts from reference TRBV7-8 and TRBJ2-1): GAGVSQSPRYKVAKRGQDVALRCDPISGHVSLFWYQQALGQGPEFLTYFQNEAQLDKSGLPSDRFFAERPEGSVSTLKIQRTQQEDSAVYLCASAGQVDVEQFFGPGTRLTVL.

Worth noting for this clone: Other DNA sequences within the sample encode an identical CDR3. The V gene is TRBV6-5, the J gene TRBJ1-3; the D gene is possibly TRBD1 (5 bases). The CDR3 runs 15 residues. The V and J ends lost 0 bases and 0 bases respectively, with 6 bases between them. Germline V gene sequence: CDR1 MNHEY, CDR2 SVGAGI. CDR3 in amino acids: CASSYSGGSGNTIYF. DNA for the CDR3: TGTGCCAGCAGTTACTCGGGGGGCTCTGGAAACACCATATATTTT.

The V and J genes are TRBV18 and TRBJ1-5; tentative D call: TRBD1 (6 bases). The CDR3 consists of 15 residues. The germline V and J ends were trimmed by 3 bases and 4 bases, with 13 bases remaining between them. Germline V gene lookup returns CDR1 KGHSH and CDR2 LQKENI. Here the CDR3 DNA reads TGTGCCAGCTCACCGGATGGGCAGGGGAATCAGCCCCAGCATTTT. Protein product: CASSPDGQGNQPQHF.

This clone was recorded many times. J is TRBJ2-3 and V is TRBV4-3, with TRBD2 matching over 11 bases. Germline assignment: CDR1 LGHNA and CDR2 YSLEER. The CDR3 contains 16 residues. V gave up 0 bases and J gave up 1 base; unmatched junction bases: 0. The CDR3, as DNA: TGCGCCAGCAGCCAAGAACTAGCGGGGGGCACAGATACGCAGTATTTT. Encoded protein: CASSQELAGGTDTQYF.

This sequence joins TRBV5-1 and TRBJ2-3; TRBD2 matches at 7 bases. Germline CDR1 is SGHRS and CDR2 is YFSETQ. V lost 6 bases, J lost 0 bases, and 7 bases stayed unmatched. The CDR3 consists of 15 residues. The CDR3 is CASNQRGASTDTQYF. CDR3 DNA sequence: TGCGCCAGCAACCAGCGGGGTGCCAGCACAGATACGCAGTATTTT.

This clone was seen only once. This chain connects TRBV4-2 to TRBJ2-3, with D perhaps TRBD2 (6 bases). Germline values: CDR1 LGHNA, CDR2 YNFKEQ. The CDR3 is 14 residues long. In DNA, the CDR3 is TGTGGGACGGGGGAGATTTCTAGCACAGATACGCAGTATTTT. It translates to CGTGEISSTDTQYF.

The chain recombines TRBV28 with TRBJ1-1; no firm D call. Germline CDR1 reads MDHEN; CDR2 reads SYDVKM. The CDR3 contains 15 residues. The V and J ends lost 5 bases and 7 bases respectively, with 20 bases between them. The CDR3 DNA reads TGTGCCAGCAGTCTTGGTGGGAGCAGTATTATTGAAGCTTTCTTT. Translated: CASSLGGSSIIEAFF.

The chain links TRBV6-1 to TRBJ2-5; possibly TRBD1 for D (6 bases). This CDR3 has 15 amino acids. V was cut by 5 bases and J by 4 bases, with 17 bases left in between. Per germline, CDR1 MNHNS and CDR2 SASEGT. The CDR3 bases are TGTGCCAGCAGTTTGGCAGGGGATTTTGGAGAGACCCAGTACTTC. It codes for CASSLAGDFGETQYF.

The rearrangement links TRBV7-8 to TRBJ2-1; TRBD2 matches 9 bases. The CDR3 length is 16 residues. The trim removed 5 bases at V and 7 bases at J, leaving 12 bases unmatched. Germline lookup yields CDR1 SGHVS and CDR2 FQNEAQ. The CDR3 region has the DNA TGTGCCAGCAGCCCCGTAGCGGGGGCCTTGAGTAATGAGCAGTTCTTC. It yields the protein CASSPVAGALSNEQFF.

This chain links TRBV6-1 with TRBJ2-7, with D possibly being TRBD2 (7 bases). V shed 0 bases and J shed 6 bases, with 18 bases lying between them. In germline, CDR1 is MNHNS, CDR2 SASEGT. This CDR3 is 16 amino acids long. The DNA of the CDR3 is TGTGCCAGCAGTGAAGCCTGGGGGGGGCAGGAAGGCGAGCAGTACTTC. It encodes CASSEAWGGQEGEQYF.

V usage is TRBV4-2 and J usage is TRBJ2-5; 8 positions match TRBD2. After removal of 4 bases from V and 2 bases from J, the junction contained 6 bases not matched to a gene. CDR3 size: 15 residues. Germline CDR1 reads LGHNA; CDR2 reads YNFKEQ. CDR3 bases: TGTGCCAGCAGCCCTTCTCGGGGGGGGCAAGAGACCCAGTACTTC. It yields the protein CASSPSRGGQETQYF.

V gene TRBV7-2 combines with J gene TRBJ2-5; D unclear. The germline V and J ends were trimmed by 2 bases and 6 bases, with 16 bases remaining between them. The length of the CDR3 is 15 residues. In germline, CDR1 is SGHTA, CDR2 FQGNSA. The CDR3 bases are TGTGCCAGCAGCTTATCCAATGGGCGTCAGAAGACCCAGTACTTC. It codes for CASSLSNGRQKTQYF.

This sequence joins TRBV2 and TRBJ2-6; a possible D gene is TRBD2 (6 bases). Germline lookup yields CDR1 SNHLY and CDR2 FYNNEI. The CDR3 runs to 15 residues. Trimming left V 7 bases short and J 4 bases short, with 14 bases between. CDR3 DNA sequence: TGTGCCAGCAACCGGAGGGCTTCGGGGGCCAACGTCCTGACTTTC. This encodes CASNRRASGANVLTF.

This clone has a single count. The V and J genes are TRBV27 and TRBJ1-5; the D is unclear. The V gene lost 6 bases and the J gene lost 7 bases, with 19 bases spanning the gap. In germline, CDR1 is MNHEY, CDR2 SMNVEV (reference sequence). The CDR3 contains 15 residues. CDR3 DNA sequence: TGTGCCAGCAGGCCATGGGGATCCCCGGGACAGCCCCAGCATTTT. Protein product: CASRPWGSPGQPQHF.

The chain has TRBV7-8 and TRBJ1-2; a weak D match, TRBD1 (5 bases). Germline V CDR1 and CDR2: SGHVS, FQNEAQ. With 4 bases removed from V and 4 bases from J, the gap between germline ends came to 19 bases. CDR3 length: 16 amino acids. The CDR3 nucleotides are TGTGCCAGCAGCTCACAATCAGGGACGGGGGGCTATGGCTACACCTTC. Protein product: CASSSQSGTGGYGYTF.

In this sample, this clone turned up once. The rearrangement uses TRBV13 and TRBJ2-1; 10 nucleotides align to TRBD2. The junction had 13 bases not matched to a gene; V was cut back by 5 bases and J by 6 bases. The CDR3 contains 17 residues. CDR1 and CDR2 from the germline V gene are PRHDT and FYEKMQ (reference sequence). The CDR3 DNA sequence: TGTGCCAGCAGCCCCGGGGTATCCGGGACTAGCGCCAATGAGCAGTTCTTC. Amino acid sequence: CASSPGVSGTSANEQFF.

The chain links TRBV5-8 to TRBJ2-7, with D possibly matching TRBD1 (6 bases). The CDR3 is 13 amino acids. V was trimmed by 4 bases and J by 2 bases, leaving 10 bases between them. Germline V gives CDR1 SGHTS, CDR2 YDEGEE. The CDR3 DNA follows: TGTGCCAGCAGCCCGAGGACAGCCTACGAGCAGTACTTC. It encodes CASSPRTAYEQYF.

This clone is a singleton in its sample. The V and J genes are TRBV9 and TRBJ2-7; 7 nucleotides agree with TRBD1. The CDR3 runs to 15 residues. Germline values: CDR1 SGDLS, CDR2 YYNGEE. Trimming cost V 4 bases and J 1 base; bases outside gene matches: 8. The CDR3 sequence: CASSPEGTVSYEQYF. The CDR3 coding sequence is TGTGCCAGCAGCCCAGAGGGGACAGTGTCCTACGAGCAGTACTTC.

The rearrangement joins TRBV2 to TRBJ1-1, with 7 positions matching TRBD1. Germline CDR1 SNHLY, CDR2 FYNNEI. The CDR3 is made up of 14 amino acids. V was clipped by 3 bases and J by 11 bases; unmatched bases: 12. The CDR3 sequence: CASSEDRPEIGAFF. The CDR3 DNA follows: TGTGCCAGCAGTGAGGACAGGCCCGAAATAGGGGCTTTCTTT.

The gene calls are TRBV29-1 and TRBJ1-1, with 9 bases fitting TRBD1. There are 12 residues in the CDR3. Germline-derived CDR1 and CDR2 are SQVTM and ANQGSEA. V gave up 4 bases and J gave up 7 bases; unmatched junction bases: 4. The CDR3 region is CSVAGQGLEAFF. The CDR3 DNA reads TGCAGCGTTGCCGGACAGGGGCTTGAAGCTTTCTTT.

This clone was found once. The chain is built from TRBV18 and TRBJ1-1; D gene ambiguous. Trimming took off 2 bases at V and 1 base at J, with 5 bases between the two ends. Germline V gene lookup returns CDR1 KGHSH and CDR2 LQKENI. The CDR3 loop spans 13 amino acids. CDR3 amino acids: CASSPGPNTEAFF. In DNA, the CDR3 is TGTGCCAGCTCACCAGGCCCGAACACTGAAGCTTTCTTT.

This chain connects TRBV7-6 to TRBJ1-1; 11 positions agree with TRBD1. Germline trimming cut 5 bases from V and 5 bases from J; bases unmatched to any gene: 7. The germline V gene has CDR1 SGHVS and CDR2 FNYEAQ. The CDR3 is made up of 15 amino acids. Here the CDR3 reads CASSPPGTGGTEAFF. DNA of the CDR3: TGTGCCAGCAGCCCCCCCGGGACAGGGGGGACTGAAGCTTTCTTT.

The chain combines TRBV6-6 with TRBJ2-5; D not certain. Germline V lookup: CDR1 MNHNY, CDR2 SVGAGI (reference sequence). Trimming stripped 6 bases from V and 3 bases from J, with 5 bases between. CDR3 length: 11 residues. The CDR3 is CASSHKETQYF. For the CDR3, the DNA is TGTGCCAGCAGCCACAAAGAGACCCAGTACTTC.

V gene TRBV7-3 combines with J gene TRBJ2-5, with 8 bases aligning to TRBD2. CDR1 and CDR2 (germline): SGHTA, FQGTGA. The CDR3 spans 15 residues. The V and J ends lost 5 bases and 2 bases, in that order; junction bases with no gene match: 7. The CDR3 is CASSTIRGGQETQYF. The CDR3 DNA reads as TGTGCCAGCAGCACGATCCGGGGGGGGCAAGAGACCCAGTACTTC.

The CDR3 spells CASEPGQGVVDTQYF. The CDR3 DNA is TGTGCCAGCGAGCCGGGACAGGGAGTTGTAGATACGCAGTATTTT. The J gene is TRBJ2-3, the V gene TRBV14, with 9 positions matching TRBD1. CDR3 length equals 15 residues. Germline loops: CDR1 SGHDN, CDR2 FVKESK. J gave up 5 bases and V 8 bases, and 11 bases lay outside the gene matches.